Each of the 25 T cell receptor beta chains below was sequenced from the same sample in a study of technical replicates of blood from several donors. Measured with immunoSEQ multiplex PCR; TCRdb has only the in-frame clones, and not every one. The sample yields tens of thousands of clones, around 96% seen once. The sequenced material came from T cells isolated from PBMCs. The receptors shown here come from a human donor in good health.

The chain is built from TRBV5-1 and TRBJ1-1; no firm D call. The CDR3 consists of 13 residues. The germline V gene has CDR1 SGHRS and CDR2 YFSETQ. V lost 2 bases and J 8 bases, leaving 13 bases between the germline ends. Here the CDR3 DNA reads TGCGCCAGCAGCTTCACAGTAGAAGGCGAAGCTTTCTTT. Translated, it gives CASSFTVEGEAFF.

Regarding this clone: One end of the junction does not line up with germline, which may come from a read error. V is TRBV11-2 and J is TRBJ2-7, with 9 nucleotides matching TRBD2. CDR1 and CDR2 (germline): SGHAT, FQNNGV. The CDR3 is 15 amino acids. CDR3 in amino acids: CASSPGSGSPYEQYF. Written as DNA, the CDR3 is TGTGCTAGCAGCCCCGGTAGCGGGAGCCCCTACGAGCAGTACTTC.

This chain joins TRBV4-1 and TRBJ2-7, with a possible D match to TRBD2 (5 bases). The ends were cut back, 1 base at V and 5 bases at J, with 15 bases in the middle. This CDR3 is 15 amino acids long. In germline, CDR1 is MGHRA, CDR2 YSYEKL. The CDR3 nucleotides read TGCGCCAGCAGCCAAGGTTCAAACCTCGGGGACGAGCAGTACTTC. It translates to CASSQGSNLGDEQYF.

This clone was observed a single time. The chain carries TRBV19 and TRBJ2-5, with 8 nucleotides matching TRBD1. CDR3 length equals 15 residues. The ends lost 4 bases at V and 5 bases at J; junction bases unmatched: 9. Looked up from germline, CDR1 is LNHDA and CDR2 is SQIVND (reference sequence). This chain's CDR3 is CASSKTQGAGETQYF. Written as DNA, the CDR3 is TGTGCCAGTAGTAAGACCCAGGGGGCTGGGGAGACCCAGTACTTC. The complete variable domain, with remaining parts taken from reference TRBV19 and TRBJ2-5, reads DGGITQSPKYLFRKEGQNVTLSCEQNLNHDAMYWYRQDPGQGLRLIYYSQIVNDFQKGDIAEGYSVSREKKESFPLTVTSAQKNPTAFYLCASSKTQGAGETQYFGPGTRLLVL.

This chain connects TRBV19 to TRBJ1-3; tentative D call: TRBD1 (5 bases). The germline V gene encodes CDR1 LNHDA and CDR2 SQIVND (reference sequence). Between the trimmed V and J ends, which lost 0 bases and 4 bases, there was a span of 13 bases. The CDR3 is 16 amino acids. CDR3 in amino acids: CASSIDRQGRGNTIYF. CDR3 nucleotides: TGTGCCAGTAGTATAGATCGGCAGGGCCGCGGAAACACCATATATTTT. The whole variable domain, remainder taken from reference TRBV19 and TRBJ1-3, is DGGITQSPKYLFRKEGQNVTLSCEQNLNHDAMYWYRQDPGQGLRLIYYSQIVNDFQKGDIAEGYSVSREKKESFPLTVTSAQKNPTAFYLCASSIDRQGRGNTIYFGEGSWLTVV.

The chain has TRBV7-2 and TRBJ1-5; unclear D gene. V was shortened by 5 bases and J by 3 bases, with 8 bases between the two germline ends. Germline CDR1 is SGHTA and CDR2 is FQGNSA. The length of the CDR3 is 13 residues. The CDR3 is CASSTDLNQPQHF. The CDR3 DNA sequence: TGTGCCAGCAGCACAGACCTCAATCAGCCCCAGCATTTT.

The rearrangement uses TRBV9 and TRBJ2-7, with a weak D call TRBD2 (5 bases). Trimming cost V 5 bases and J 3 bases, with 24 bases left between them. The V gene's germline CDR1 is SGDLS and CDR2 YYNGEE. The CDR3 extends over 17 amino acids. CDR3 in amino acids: CASRAPLSGVTYYEQYF. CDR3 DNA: TGTGCCAGCAGAGCTCCTTTGTCCGGGGTCACTTACTACGAGCAGTACTTC.

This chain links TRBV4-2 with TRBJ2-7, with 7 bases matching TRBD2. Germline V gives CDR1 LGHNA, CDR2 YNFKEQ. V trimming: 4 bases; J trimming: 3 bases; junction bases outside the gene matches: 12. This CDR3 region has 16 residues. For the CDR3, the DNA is TGTGCCAGCAGCCCTCTTATGGGGGAGGGCAGCTACGAGCAGTACTTC. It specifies CASSPLMGEGSYEQYF.

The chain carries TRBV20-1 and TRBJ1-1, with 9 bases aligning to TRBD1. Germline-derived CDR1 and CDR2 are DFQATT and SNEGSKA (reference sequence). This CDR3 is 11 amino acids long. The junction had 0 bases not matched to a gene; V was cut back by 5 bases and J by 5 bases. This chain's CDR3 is CSAGQGTEAFF. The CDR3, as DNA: TGCAGTGCTGGACAGGGGACTGAAGCTTTCTTT.

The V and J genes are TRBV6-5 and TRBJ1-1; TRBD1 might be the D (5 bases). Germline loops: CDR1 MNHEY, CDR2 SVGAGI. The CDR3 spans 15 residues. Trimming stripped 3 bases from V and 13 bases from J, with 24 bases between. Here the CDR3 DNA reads TGTGCCAGCAGTTATGAAGGAGGGGTTCGGACCCAGGTTTTCTTT. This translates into CASSYEGGVRTQVFF.

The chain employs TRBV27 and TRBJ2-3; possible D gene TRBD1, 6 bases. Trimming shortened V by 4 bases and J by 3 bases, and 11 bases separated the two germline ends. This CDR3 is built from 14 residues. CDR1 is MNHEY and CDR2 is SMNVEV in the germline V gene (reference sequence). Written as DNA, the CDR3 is TGTGCCAGCAGTTCGACAGGTCTGACAGATACGCAGTATTTT. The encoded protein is CASSSTGLTDTQYF.

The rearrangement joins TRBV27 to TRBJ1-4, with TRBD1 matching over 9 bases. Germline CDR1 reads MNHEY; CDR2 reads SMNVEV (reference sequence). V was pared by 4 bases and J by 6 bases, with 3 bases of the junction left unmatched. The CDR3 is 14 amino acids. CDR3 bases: TGTGCCAGCAGTTCCGGGACAGGGTATGAAAAACTGTTTTTT. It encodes CASSSGTGYEKLFF.

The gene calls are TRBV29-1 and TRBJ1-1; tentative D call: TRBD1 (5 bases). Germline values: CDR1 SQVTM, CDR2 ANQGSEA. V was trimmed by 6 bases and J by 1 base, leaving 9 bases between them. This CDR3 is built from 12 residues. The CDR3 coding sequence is TGCAGCGTACCTACAGGGAACACTGAAGCTTTCTTT. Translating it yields CSVPTGNTEAFF.

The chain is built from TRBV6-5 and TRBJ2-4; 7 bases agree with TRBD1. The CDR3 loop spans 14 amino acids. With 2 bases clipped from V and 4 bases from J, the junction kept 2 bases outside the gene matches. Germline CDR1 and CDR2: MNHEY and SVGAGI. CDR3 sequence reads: CASSYRDSKNIQYF. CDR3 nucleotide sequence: TGTGCCAGCAGTTACAGGGACAGTAAAAACATTCAGTACTTC.

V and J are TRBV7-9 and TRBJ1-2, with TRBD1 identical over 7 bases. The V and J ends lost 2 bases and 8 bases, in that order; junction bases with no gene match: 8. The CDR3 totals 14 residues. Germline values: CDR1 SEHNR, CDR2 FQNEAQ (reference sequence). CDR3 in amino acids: CASSLSGQSGGYTF. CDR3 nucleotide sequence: TGTGCCAGCAGCTTATCGGGACAGTCAGGGGGCTACACCTTC.

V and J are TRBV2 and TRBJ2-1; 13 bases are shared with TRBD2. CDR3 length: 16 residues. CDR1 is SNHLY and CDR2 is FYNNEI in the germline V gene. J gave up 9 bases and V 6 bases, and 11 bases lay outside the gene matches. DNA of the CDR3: TGTGCCAGCAGAAGTACTAGCGGGAGGGCCCGGGCTGAGCAGTTCTTC. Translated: CASRSTSGRARAEQFF.

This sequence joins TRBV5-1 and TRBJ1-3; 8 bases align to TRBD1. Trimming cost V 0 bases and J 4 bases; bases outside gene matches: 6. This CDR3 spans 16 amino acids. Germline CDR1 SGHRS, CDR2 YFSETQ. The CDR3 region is CASSLAGTGRGNTIYF. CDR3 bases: TGCGCCAGCAGCTTGGCCGGGACAGGCCGAGGAAACACCATATATTTT.

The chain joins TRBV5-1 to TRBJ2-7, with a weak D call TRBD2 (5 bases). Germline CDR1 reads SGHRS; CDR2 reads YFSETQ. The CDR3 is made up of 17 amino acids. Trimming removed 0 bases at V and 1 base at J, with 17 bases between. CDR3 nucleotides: TGCGCCAGCAGCTTGGCGGTGGAGGCAGGCTCTTCCTACGAGCAGTACTTC. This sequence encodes CASSLAVEAGSSYEQYF.

CDR3 coding DNA: TGTGCCAGCAGTGAGGGACTAGTCTACAATGAGCAGTTCTTC. This translates into CASSEGLVYNEQFF. The chain combines TRBV25-1 with TRBJ2-1, with 8 bases aligning to TRBD2. CDR3 length: 14 amino acids. The germline CDR1 and CDR2 sequences are MGHDK and SYGVNS. The ends lost 3 bases at V and 3 bases at J; junction bases unmatched: 1.

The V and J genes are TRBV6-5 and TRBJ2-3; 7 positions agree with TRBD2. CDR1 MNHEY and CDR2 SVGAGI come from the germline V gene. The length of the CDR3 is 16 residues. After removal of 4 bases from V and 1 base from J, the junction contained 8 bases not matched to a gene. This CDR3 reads CASSSWAGVGTDTQYF. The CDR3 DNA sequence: TGTGCCAGCAGTTCTTGGGCGGGAGTGGGCACAGATACGCAGTATTTT.

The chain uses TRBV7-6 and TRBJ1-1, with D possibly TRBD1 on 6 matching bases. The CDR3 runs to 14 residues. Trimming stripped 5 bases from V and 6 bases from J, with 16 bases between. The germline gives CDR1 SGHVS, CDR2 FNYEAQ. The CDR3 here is CASSPYQGSAEAFF. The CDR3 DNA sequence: TGTGCCAGCAGCCCGTATCAGGGGAGCGCTGAAGCTTTCTTT.

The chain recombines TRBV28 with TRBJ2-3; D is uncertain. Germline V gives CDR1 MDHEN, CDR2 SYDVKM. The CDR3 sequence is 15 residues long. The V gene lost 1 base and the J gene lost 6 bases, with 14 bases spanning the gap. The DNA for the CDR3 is TGTGCCAGCAGTTTATATATGTCCCGGGTGGATACGCAGTATTTT. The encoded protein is CASSLYMSRVDTQYF.

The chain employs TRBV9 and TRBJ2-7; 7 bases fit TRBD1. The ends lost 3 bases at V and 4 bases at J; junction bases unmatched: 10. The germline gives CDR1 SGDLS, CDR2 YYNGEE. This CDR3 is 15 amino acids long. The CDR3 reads CASSESGTAKYEQYF. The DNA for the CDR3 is TGTGCCAGCAGCGAGTCCGGGACAGCCAAATACGAGCAGTACTTC.

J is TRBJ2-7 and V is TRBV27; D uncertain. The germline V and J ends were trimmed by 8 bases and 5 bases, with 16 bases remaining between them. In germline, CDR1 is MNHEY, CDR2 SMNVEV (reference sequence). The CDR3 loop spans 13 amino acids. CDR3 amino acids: CASCSERFNEQYF. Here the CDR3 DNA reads TGTGCCAGCTGTTCCGAGAGATTCAACGAGCAGTACTTC.

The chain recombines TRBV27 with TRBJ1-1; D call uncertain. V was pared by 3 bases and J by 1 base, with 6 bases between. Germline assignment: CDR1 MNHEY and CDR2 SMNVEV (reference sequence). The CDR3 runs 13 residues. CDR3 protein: CASSLAGNTEAFF. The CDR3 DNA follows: TGTGCCAGCAGTTTGGCAGGGAACACTGAAGCTTTCTTT.